The clone carrying this T cell receptor (beta chain) came up a few times. Its target is not known. This sample stems from a study of CD8 T cells in ankylosing spondylitis. General study points: From matched ankylosing spondylitis synovial fluid, disease-linked clones were reportedly recovered at significantly enriched levels. Ankylosing spondylitis blood appeared to carry a characteristic TCR beta motif of several highly homologous variants.

This CDR3 spans 15 amino acids. Germline lookup yields CDR1 DFQATT and CDR2 SNEGSKA (reference sequence). Losses at the gene ends were 6 bases for V and 6 bases for J; bases not matched to a gene: 9. Each TCR beta library was made by quantitative 5'-RACE that incorporated molecular barcodes. TCRdb itself ran the 5' RACE reads through MiXCR, one entry per CDR3 protein. Here the sample spans under 250,000 distinct CDR3 sequences, roughly 25% being singletons. The sequenced sample consisted of blood, either unsorted or a sorted T cell fraction (not recorded which). The source is a male donor with ankylosing spondylitis or in good health (not recorded which). V and J are TRBV20-1 and TRBJ2-3, with TRBD2 matching 13 bases. CDR3 residues: CSAPDGLAGADTQYF. CDR3 nucleotides: TGCAGTGCGCCTGATGGACTAGCGGGAGCTGATACGCAGTATTTT.